The next 27 T cell receptor beta chains were all read from a single sample in a study of OX40 agonist ivuxolimab in advanced cancers. The table came from immunoSEQ multiplex PCR; TCRdb's copy has only in-frame clones and leaves some out. The repertoire holds 83,000 or so clones, with approximately 91% as singletons. The source was CD4+ or CD8+ T cells sorted from blood, collected in a trial of the OX40 agonist ivuxolimab. These receptors came from an adult with an advanced solid tumor such as melanoma, head and neck, liver or kidney cancer.

The J gene is TRBJ2-7, the V gene TRBV5-1, with 8 bases lining up with TRBD1. Germline V gives CDR1 SGHRS, CDR2 YFSETQ. V dropped 5 bases and J dropped 4; count of bases not matched to a gene: 11. The CDR3 sequence is 15 residues long. The CDR3 DNA sequence: TGCGCCAGCAGGTCGAACCCGACAGGGGTATACGAGCAGTACTTC. Protein sequence: CASRSNPTGVYEQYF.

V gene TRBV28 combines with J gene TRBJ2-7; TRBD1 agrees at 7 bases. CDR3 length: 13 amino acids. V dropped 7 bases and J dropped 1; count of bases not matched to a gene: 4. Germline loops: CDR1 MDHEN, CDR2 SYDVKM. The CDR3 coding sequence is TGTGCCAGCATAAGACAGGGTTCCTACGAGCAGTACTTC. This gives the protein CASIRQGSYEQYF.

The chain couples TRBV7-9 to TRBJ2-7; tentative D call: TRBD2 (5 bases). Germline V gene lookup returns CDR1 SEHNR and CDR2 FQNEAQ (reference sequence). The V gene lost 3 bases and the J gene lost 0 bases, with 12 bases spanning the gap. This CDR3 has 15 residues. CDR3 loop: CASSLGGGFSYEQYF. The CDR3 DNA sequence: TGTGCCAGCAGCTTGGGCGGCGGGTTCTCCTACGAGCAGTACTTC.

The V gene is TRBV28, the J gene TRBJ2-7; 9 positions match TRBD1. V lost 6 bases, J lost 2 bases, and 5 bases stayed unmatched. This CDR3 spans 14 amino acids. Per the germline V gene, CDR1 is MDHEN and CDR2 is SYDVKM. CDR3 DNA: TGTGCCAGCAGCATGACAGGGGGGACCTACGAGCAGTACTTC. Translating gives CASSMTGGTYEQYF.

The gene calls are TRBV27 and TRBJ1-5, with TRBD1 matching over 7 bases. The CDR3 spans 15 residues. With V trimmed by 8 bases and J by 6 bases, 13 bases remained unmatched. Germline V gene lookup returns CDR1 MNHEY and CDR2 SMNVEV (reference sequence). The CDR3 nucleotides are TGTGCCAGCCGTCTGGAGGGGGCTTTCTCTCAGCCCCAGCATTTT. Protein product: CASRLEGAFSQPQHF.

V is TRBV7-2 and J is TRBJ2-2; D remains ambiguous. V was cut by 5 bases and J by 1 base, with 5 bases left in between. The CDR3 is 13 amino acids. Germline V gives CDR1 SGHTA, CDR2 FQGNSA. Written as DNA, the CDR3 is TGTGCCAGCAGCCGGAGGAACACCGGGGAGCTGTTTTTT. Translated, it gives CASSRRNTGELFF.

The chain combines TRBV2 with TRBJ2-1, with 7 bases that match TRBD2. Trimming removed 4 bases from V and 5 bases from J; junction bases left unmatched: 11. This CDR3 spans 16 amino acids. In germline, CDR1 is SNHLY, CDR2 FYNNEI. The CDR3 sequence is CASSVGLVVTNNEQFF. In DNA form, the CDR3 reads TGTGCCAGCAGTGTAGGACTAGTGGTAACCAACAATGAGCAGTTCTTC.

This rearrangement joins TRBV30 to TRBJ2-1, with D perhaps TRBD1 (5 bases). Germline V gives CDR1 GTSNPN, CDR2 SVGIG (reference sequence). Between the trimmed V and J ends, which lost 8 bases and 5 bases, there was a span of 10 bases. The CDR3 extends over 11 amino acids. CDR3 loop: CAQGAHNEQFF. The CDR3 DNA reads as TGTGCCCAAGGGGCCCACAATGAGCAGTTCTTC. Looking up the rest from reference TRBV30 and TRBJ2-1 gives the full variable domain: SQTIHQWPATLVQPVGSPLSLECTVEGTSNPNLYWYRQAAGRGLQLLFYSVGIGQISSEVPQNLSASRPQDRQFILSSKKLLLSDSGFYLCAQGAHNEQFFGPGTRLTVL.

The rearrangement uses TRBV6-4 and TRBJ1-2; no definite D call. Germline assignment: CDR1 MRHNA and CDR2 SNTAGT. V was shortened by 2 bases and J by 7 bases, with 20 bases between the two germline ends. The CDR3 consists of 16 residues. CDR3 sequence reads: CASSDRIGNPLSGYTF. The CDR3 DNA follows: TGTGCCAGCAGTGACCGGATAGGGAACCCCCTCTCTGGCTACACCTTC.

The J gene is TRBJ2-3, the V gene TRBV29-1; tentative D call: TRBD2 (5 bases). Between the trimmed V and J ends, which lost 6 bases and 0 bases, there was a span of 13 bases. In germline, CDR1 is SQVTM, CDR2 ANQGSEA. CDR3 length: 14 amino acids. CDR3 loop: CSVSKSGSTDTQYF. CDR3 nucleotides: TGCAGCGTCTCTAAAAGCGGTAGCACAGATACGCAGTATTTT.

CDR3 in amino acids: CASSRREGSPLHF. DNA for the CDR3: TGTGCCAGCAGTAGACGTGAAGGTTCACCCCTCCACTTT. V is TRBV27 and J is TRBJ1-6; D is undetermined. The length of the CDR3 is 13 residues. Germline assignment: CDR1 MNHEY and CDR2 SMNVEV (reference sequence). With 5 bases removed from V and 9 bases from J, the gap between germline ends came to 11 bases.

This clone was observed at least ten times. The chain carries TRBV7-9 and TRBJ1-4, with D maybe TRBD1 (6 bases). The V end lost 5 bases, the J end lost 6 bases, and 16 bases lay between the germline ends. Germline V CDR1 and CDR2: SEHNR, FQNEAQ (reference sequence). This CDR3 region has 15 residues. CDR3 sequence: CASSRQGKEDEKLFF. In DNA form, the CDR3 reads TGTGCCAGCAGCCGCCAGGGGAAAGAGGATGAAAAACTGTTTTTT.

The rearrangement links TRBV9 to TRBJ1-2; tentatively, D is TRBD1 (6 bases). The V end was cut by 2 bases, the J end by 6 bases, with 11 bases between. CDR3 length: 13 residues. CDR1 and CDR2 from the germline V gene are SGDLS and YYNGEE. The CDR3 region is CASSVAAGDGYTF. CDR3 DNA: TGTGCCAGCAGCGTGGCCGCAGGGGATGGCTACACCTTC.

This rearrangement joins TRBV6-6 to TRBJ2-5; D assignment may be TRBD1 or TRBD2 (6 bases each). The germline V gene encodes CDR1 MNHNY and CDR2 SVGAGI (reference sequence). The ends were cut back, 7 bases at V and 7 bases at J, with 22 bases in the middle. This CDR3 has 15 residues. The CDR3 DNA reads TGTGCCAGCATGACGGGCGGGACACGGGTGGGGACCCAGTACTTC. The encoded protein is CASMTGGTRVGTQYF.

This clone was detected only once. The junction departs from the called germline gene at one end, perhaps through a read error. Here the CDR3 DNA reads TGTGCCGCCAGCGGGAGGACTAGCGGCACAGATACGCAGTATTTT. Its translation: CAASGRTSGTDTQYF. The V and J genes are TRBV15 and TRBJ2-3, with 9 bases matching TRBD2. The germline V gene has CDR1 LNHNV and CDR2 YYDKDF (reference sequence). The CDR3 sequence is 15 residues long.

The V call is TRBV29-1, the J call TRBJ1-4; the match to TRBD1 covers 10 bases. There are 17 residues in the CDR3. V was clipped by 4 bases and J by 3 bases; unmatched bases: 11. Germline values: CDR1 SQVTM, CDR2 ANQGSEA. The CDR3 loop is CSVGGQGGNWANEKLFF. Written as DNA, the CDR3 is TGCAGCGTTGGAGGACAGGGGGGGAATTGGGCTAATGAAAAACTGTTTTTT. Complete variable domain (other parts from reference TRBV29-1 and TRBJ1-4): SAVISQKPSRDICQRGTSLTIQCQVDSQVTMMFWYRQQPGQSLTLIATANQGSEATYESGFVIDKFPISRPNLTFSTLTVSNMSPEDSSIYLCSVGGQGGNWANEKLFFGSGTQLSVL.

The J gene is TRBJ2-7, the V gene TRBV7-9; 12 bases fit TRBD2. Germline V gives CDR1 SEHNR, CDR2 FQNEAQ (reference sequence). The CDR3 is made up of 15 amino acids. The V segment lost 5 bases and the J segment 3 bases; nucleotides outside the gene matches: 5. The CDR3 sequence: CASSDPGLAGYEQYF. For the CDR3, the DNA is TGTGCCAGCAGCGATCCGGGACTAGCGGGCTACGAGCAGTACTTC.

This chain joins TRBV7-9 and TRBJ2-4; D is perhaps TRBD2 (5 bases). This CDR3 region has 16 residues. V was pared by 1 base and J by 6 bases, with 16 bases between. Per germline, CDR1 SEHNR and CDR2 FQNEAQ (reference sequence). CDR3 nucleotides: TGTGCCAGCAGCTTAGTAACCCGAAACAGCGGAAACATTCAGTACTTC. Protein product: CASSLVTRNSGNIQYF.

The V gene is TRBV5-6, the J gene TRBJ2-6; 13 nucleotides match TRBD2. Trimming took 3 bases from V and 2 from J; bases not matched to a gene: 5. CDR1 SGHDT and CDR2 YYEEEE come from the germline V gene. The CDR3 sequence is 18 residues long. The CDR3 sequence is CASSSGLAGVPGANVLTF. Here the CDR3 DNA reads TGTGCCAGCAGCTCCGGACTAGCGGGAGTTCCTGGGGCCAACGTCCTGACTTTC.

V gene TRBV11-2 combines with J gene TRBJ1-2, with 8 bases fitting TRBD1. Unmatched junction bases numbered 5, after V lost 4 bases and J lost 4 bases. The CDR3 runs 14 residues. Germline-derived CDR1 and CDR2 are SGHAT and FQNNGV. The CDR3 reads CASSSRQGSYGYTF. CDR3 nucleotides: TGTGCCAGCAGCTCACGACAGGGGAGCTATGGCTACACCTTC.

The count of this clone is one. J is TRBJ2-4 and V is TRBV27, with no clear D. Trimming took off 0 bases at V and 8 bases at J, with 8 bases between the two ends. The CDR3 extends over 13 amino acids. CDR1 and CDR2 from the germline V gene are MNHEY and SMNVEV (reference sequence). The DNA for the CDR3 is TGTGCCAGCAGTTTATCTTACTGGGACATTCAGTACTTC. Residues: CASSLSYWDIQYF.

This clone was detected once. The J gene is TRBJ2-1, the V gene TRBV4-2; D not certain. The germline V gene encodes CDR1 LGHNA and CDR2 YNFKEQ. This CDR3 contains 16 residues. The V gene lost 0 bases and the J gene lost 0 bases, with 9 bases spanning the gap. Here the CDR3 reads CASSQDALISYNEQFF. CDR3 sequence (DNA): TGTGCCAGCAGCCAAGATGCACTAATCTCCTACAATGAGCAGTTCTTC.

The J gene is TRBJ2-7, the V gene TRBV6-1; 11 bases match TRBD1. The CDR3 is 14 residues long. J was trimmed by 3 bases and V by 4 bases; bases with no gene match: 2. CDR1 MNHNS and CDR2 SASEGT come from the germline V gene. CDR3: CASSGGTGGYEQYF. CDR3 sequence (DNA): TGTGCCAGCAGTGGGGGGACAGGGGGCTACGAGCAGTACTTC.

The genes are TRBV18 and TRBJ1-4, with 7 bases identical to TRBD1. The germline CDR1 and CDR2 sequences are KGHSH and LQKENI. After removal of 4 bases from V and 3 bases from J, the junction contained 2 bases not matched to a gene. The CDR3 totals 14 residues. DNA for the CDR3: TGTGCCAGCTCACACGGGACAGCTAATGAAAAACTGTTTTTT. Translating it yields CASSHGTANEKLFF.

The chain is built from TRBV12-5 and TRBJ1-5, with D uncertain. The CDR3 runs to 14 residues. The germline V gene has CDR1 LGHNT and CDR2 FRNRAP. Trimming left V 0 bases short and J 5 bases short, with 8 bases between. As DNA, the CDR3 is TGTGCTAGTGGTTTGGTTGGAGGGTATCAGCCCCAGCATTTT. This translates into CASGLVGGYQPQHF.

V and J are TRBV7-2 and TRBJ2-7, with D possibly TRBD1 on 6 matching bases. V was shortened by 5 bases and J by 2 bases, with 13 bases between the two germline ends. Germline CDR1 is SGHTA and CDR2 is FQGNSA. This CDR3 has 14 residues. The CDR3 DNA follows: TGTGCCAGCAGCAGGGGGTTGAAGACCTACGAGCAGTACTTC. This sequence encodes CASSRGLKTYEQYF.

The rearrangement uses TRBV7-2 and TRBJ2-3; 10 bases are a match to TRBD1. Germline CDR1 and CDR2: SGHTA and FQGNSA. Germline trimming cut 0 bases from V and 4 bases from J; bases unmatched to any gene: 10. The CDR3 has 18 amino acids. The DNA for the CDR3 is TGTGCCAGCAGCTTAGCGATGTGGGACAGGGGAGTTGCAGATACGCAGTATTTT. Its protein product is CASSLAMWDRGVADTQYF.